This entry is about one TCR beta chain. The entry originates in a study of shared clonotypes between healthy human individuals. Trimming removed 3 bases from V and 5 bases from J, with 28 bases in between. The V gene's germline CDR1 is SGHTA and CDR2 FQGNSA. CDR3 length: 19 amino acids. Using 200 ng DNA, about 30,000 T cell genomes, the sorted-subset replicate PCRs were run. The data were produced by immunoSEQ multiplex PCR, yet TCRdb's version contains in-frame clones alone and is incomplete. This sample carries millions of clones, 90% to 95% of them seen once, and the ten largest clones take 0.39%. The rearrangement joins TRBV7-2 to TRBJ1-1; D is possibly TRBD1 (6 bases). The specimen sequenced was naive CD4+ T cells from PBMCs. This sample's subset: CD45RA+ positively selected. This sequence originates from a man younger than 35 in good health. Some clones in this sample may be carry-over from other donors' samples. The CDR3 spells CASSFLPGTPDGPKTEAFF. CDR3 DNA: TGTGCCAGCAGCTTCCTTCCCGGGACACCTGATGGTCCCAAGACTGAAGCTTTCTTT.